The 31 T cell receptor beta chains below all came from one sample that was sequenced in a study of neurological immune-mediated disorders (dated by TCRdb to the late 2010s). According to the study, the label for this sample's time point signals: longitudinal time-point 2. Library construction relied on 5' RACE. Data came from an Illumina HiSeq 2500. The raw public data were reprocessed by TCRdb itself: fastp quality trimming at Q25, MiXCR clonotype calling, in-frame beta chains only. Every CDR3 protein is listed once, alongside the most common genes and DNA of its rows. The sample table records approximately 89,000 distinct CDR3 sequences; over 10% of these occur just once. The ten most abundant clones make up under 6% of the sample. The sequenced material came from PBMCs. The receptor source for this set is a female donor with HTLV-1-associated myelopathy (HAM/TSP).

The chain employs TRBV7-2 and TRBJ2-1, with 10 positions matching TRBD1. V shed 5 bases, J shed 4 bases, and the junction held 5 bases outside the gene matches. Germline CDR1 and CDR2: SGHTA and FQGNSA. The CDR3 has 15 amino acids. The CDR3 spells CASSTRDRGYNEQFF. CDR3 nucleotides: TGTGCCAGCAGCACCCGGGACAGGGGATACAATGAGCAGTTCTTC.

This clonotype was detected ten times or more. The rearrangement joins TRBV5-1 to TRBJ1-2; 9 bases line up with TRBD1. Trimming removed 4 bases from V and 3 bases from J; junction bases left unmatched: 7. This CDR3 contains 15 residues. Germline V gives CDR1 SGHRS, CDR2 YFSETQ. The CDR3 coding sequence is TGCGCCAGCAGCCTACAACAGGGGGCCTACTATGGCTACACCTTC. Encoded protein: CASSLQQGAYYGYTF.

At least ten counts were recorded for this clonotype. The chain is built from TRBV4-1 and TRBJ2-3, with TRBD1 as a possible D gene (6 bases). CDR3 length equals 15 residues. V lost 0 bases and J lost 5, with 12 bases in between. The germline V gene has CDR1 MGHRA and CDR2 YSYEKL. The CDR3 loop reads CASSQDRGQVDTQYF. CDR3 DNA sequence: TGCGCCAGCAGCCAAGATAGGGGACAAGTAGATACGCAGTATTTT.

The V gene is TRBV7-6, the J gene TRBJ1-5; 9 nucleotides agree with TRBD1. Germline V gene lookup returns CDR1 SGHVS and CDR2 FNYEAQ. V was clipped by 5 bases and J by 4 bases; unmatched bases: 6. CDR3 length equals 15 residues. The CDR3 DNA follows: TGTGCCAGCAGCAGGGACAGGGACGAAAATCAGCCCCAGCATTTT. Amino acid sequence: CASSRDRDENQPQHF.

This clonotype was seen many times. The chain combines TRBV20-1 with TRBJ2-1; the D gene could be TRBD1 or TRBD2 (5 bases each). The germline V and J ends were trimmed by 3 bases and 3 bases, with 12 bases remaining between them. CDR1 and CDR2 (germline): DFQATT, SNEGSKA (reference sequence). This CDR3 comprises 14 residues. This chain's CDR3 is CSARRGVDYNEQFF. The CDR3 DNA reads TGCAGTGCTAGGAGAGGGGTGGACTACAATGAGCAGTTCTTC.

This clonotype has ten or more counts. The chain has TRBV5-1 and TRBJ2-7; a possible D gene is TRBD1 (6 bases). The length of the CDR3 is 15 residues. Looked up from germline, CDR1 is SGHRS and CDR2 is YFSETQ. V lost 0 bases and J lost 2, with 12 bases in between. Written as DNA, the CDR3 is TGCGCCAGCAGCTTGGAGGGACACCCGGCCTACGAGCAGTACTTC. Translating it yields CASSLEGHPAYEQYF.

This clonotype was detected ten times or more. This chain joins TRBV5-6 and TRBJ2-2, with 7 bases lining up with TRBD1. The germline V gene encodes CDR1 SGHDT and CDR2 YYEEEE. This CDR3 region has 15 residues. V lost 4 bases, J lost 1 base, and 4 bases stayed unmatched. CDR3 region: CASSQGTENTGELFF. The CDR3 nucleotides are TGTGCCAGCAGCCAGGGGACAGAGAACACCGGGGAGCTGTTTTTT.

In this sample, this clonotype turned up many times. This chain links TRBV2 with TRBJ2-7; 7 bases match TRBD1. CDR1 is SNHLY and CDR2 is FYNNEI in the germline V gene. This CDR3 has 14 residues. The V segment lost 6 bases and the J segment 2 bases; nucleotides outside the gene matches: 7. The CDR3 loop is CASSSGQATYEQYF. The CDR3 coding sequence is TGTGCCAGCAGCTCAGGACAGGCAACCTACGAGCAGTACTTC.

This clonotype was observed many times. The chain carries TRBV20-1 and TRBJ2-3, with 9 bases lining up with TRBD2. CDR3 length equals 16 residues. Trimming at V came to 3 bases and at J to 3 bases, leaving 10 bases not matched to a gene. CDR1 is DFQATT and CDR2 is SNEGSKA in the germline V gene (reference sequence). The DNA for the CDR3 is TGCAGTGCTAGGGACCCAGCGGGGGGATATACAGATACGCAGTATTTT. It specifies CSARDPAGGYTDTQYF.

This clonotype was recorded many times. The rearrangement uses TRBV9 and TRBJ1-1; possibly TRBD1 for D (5 bases). The V and J ends lost 0 bases and 1 base respectively, with 10 bases between them. The CDR3 is 15 amino acids. CDR1 is SGDLS and CDR2 is YYNGEE in the germline V gene. CDR3 coding DNA: TGTGCCAGCAGCGTAGGCGGCAGGGCGAACACTGAAGCTTTCTTT. Translation: CASSVGGRANTEAFF.

In this sample, this clonotype turned up many times. The chain combines TRBV6-5 with TRBJ1-6; D gene unclear. Germline CDR1 MNHEY, CDR2 SVGAGI. The CDR3 spans 15 residues. Trimming took 2 bases from V and 0 from J, leaving 5 bases between them. CDR3 DNA sequence: TGTGCCAGCAGTTACGGGGTCTCCTATAATTCACCCCTCCACTTT. Protein product: CASSYGVSYNSPLHF.

This clonotype has ten or more counts. This chain connects TRBV7-8 to TRBJ2-5; D tentatively reads TRBD1 or TRBD2 (6 bases each). Per germline, CDR1 SGHVS and CDR2 FQNEAQ. The germline V and J ends were trimmed by 5 bases and 1 base, with 14 bases remaining between them. CDR3 length: 15 amino acids. CDR3: CASSQQGGLQETQYF. As DNA, the CDR3 is TGTGCCAGCAGCCAACAAGGGGGACTCCAAGAGACCCAGTACTTC.

This clonotype has a count of ten or more. The chain couples TRBV12-3 or TRBV12-4 to TRBJ2-2; maybe TRBD2 (6 bases). The CDR3 is 14 residues long. The V end lost 3 bases, the J end lost 1 base, and 6 bases lay between the germline ends. CDR3 sequence (DNA): TGTGCCAGCAGTTTCGGGGGGAACACCGGGGAGCTGTTTTTT. It codes for CASSFGGNTGELFF.

This clonotype was observed many times. The rearrangement joins TRBV4-1 to TRBJ2-5; D gene unclear. The CDR3 is 13 residues long. V was cut by 3 bases and J by 2 bases, with 7 bases left in between. The germline V gene encodes CDR1 MGHRA and CDR2 YSYEKL. In nucleotides, the CDR3 is TGCGCCAGCAGCCACCCAGAGCAAGAGACCCAGTACTTC. This gives the protein CASSHPEQETQYF.

This chain connects TRBV5-5 to TRBJ2-5; no clear D gene. The length of the CDR3 is 15 residues. V lost 0 bases to trimming and J lost 5 bases, with 14 bases between them. Germline CDR1 is SGHKS and CDR2 is YYEKEE (reference sequence). CDR3 in DNA: TGTGCCAGCAGCTTGGATAGCCGACTCGGGGAGACCCAGTACTTC. The encoded protein is CASSLDSRLGETQYF.

This clonotype was counted many times. This rearrangement joins TRBV6-2 or TRBV6-3 to TRBJ2-7, with 8 bases matching TRBD2. CDR1 and CDR2 (germline): MNHEY, SVGEGT. This CDR3 is 14 amino acids long. V lost 11 bases and J lost 2; bases outside the gene matches: 11. In nucleotides, the CDR3 is TGTGCCTTTTTCCGGACTAGCATTGCCTACGAGCAGTACTTC. Its protein is CAFFRTSIAYEQYF.

The V call is TRBV9, the J call TRBJ2-3, with TRBD2 identical over 8 bases. Unmatched junction bases numbered 9, after V lost 6 bases and J lost 3 bases. Germline CDR1 reads SGDLS; CDR2 reads YYNGEE. CDR3 length: 15 amino acids. The CDR3 loop reads CASTRSGSVTDTQYF. The CDR3 region has the DNA TGTGCCAGCACCAGAAGCGGGAGCGTTACAGATACGCAGTATTTT.

Many counts were recorded for this clonotype. The chain carries TRBV18 and TRBJ1-4; D is undetermined. CDR1 is KGHSH and CDR2 is LQKENI in the germline V gene. CDR3 length equals 14 residues. The V end lost 3 bases, the J end lost 8 bases, and 13 bases lay between the germline ends. The CDR3: CASSPSPVNEKLFF. The CDR3 region has the DNA TGTGCCAGCTCACCCTCCCCGGTAAACGAAAAACTGTTTTTT.

The J gene is TRBJ2-5, the V gene TRBV28; 11 nucleotides line up with TRBD2. There are 16 residues in the CDR3. The V and J ends lost 7 bases and 1 base, in that order; junction bases with no gene match: 8. Germline CDR1 is MDHEN and CDR2 is SYDVKM. The DNA of the CDR3 is TGTGCCAGCAACTCCGCTAGCGGGGGGACCCAAGAGACCCAGTACTTC. This encodes CASNSASGGTQETQYF.

This clonotype was seen ten or more times. The rearrangement links TRBV28 to TRBJ2-1, with D tentatively TRBD2 (5 bases). Germline lookup yields CDR1 MDHEN and CDR2 SYDVKM. V lost 3 bases and J lost 0, with 15 bases in between. The CDR3 is 17 residues long. The CDR3 reads CASSFGGGENSYNEQFF. The CDR3 DNA reads TGTGCCAGCAGTTTTGGAGGTGGGGAAAACTCCTACAATGAGCAGTTCTTC.

The chain uses TRBV15 and TRBJ2-7; either TRBD1 or TRBD2 may supply D (5 bases each). V lost 1 base, J lost 0 bases, and 13 bases lay in between. The CDR3 sequence is 16 residues long. CDR1 is LNHNV and CDR2 is YYDKDF in the germline V gene (reference sequence). Here the CDR3 reads CATSRGGVRSSYEQYF. The DNA for the CDR3 is TGTGCCACCAGCAGAGGAGGGGTTCGAAGCTCCTACGAGCAGTACTTC.

This clonotype was detected only a few times. The chain uses TRBV10-2 and TRBJ2-3; 8 bases line up with TRBD1. This CDR3 has 14 residues. Trimming took 5 bases from V and 4 from J; bases not matched to a gene: 5. Germline assignment: CDR1 WSHSY and CDR2 SAAADI. The CDR3 DNA is TGCGCCAGCAGTAAGGACAGGGTCCCAGATACGCAGTATTTT. Translated: CASSKDRVPDTQYF.

This clonotype was counted between two and nine times. This chain connects TRBV5-1 to TRBJ2-7, with 13 bases lining up with TRBD2. This CDR3 has 15 residues. The germline V gene has CDR1 SGHRS and CDR2 YFSETQ. Trimming at V came to 0 bases and at J to 4 bases, leaving 1 base not matched to a gene. CDR3 protein: CASSLAGLAGYEQYF. The CDR3 nucleotides read TGCGCCAGCAGCTTGGCGGGACTAGCGGGATACGAGCAGTACTTC.

This clonotype was found a few times. The chain carries TRBV20-1 and TRBJ2-3; a weak D match, TRBD2 (5 bases). The CDR3 has 14 amino acids. V dropped 6 bases and J dropped 0 bases, with 13 bases sitting between them. Germline assignment: CDR1 DFQATT and CDR2 SNEGSKA (reference sequence). CDR3 nucleotides: TGCAGTGCGACCGGGGAAGTGAGCACAGATACGCAGTATTTT. Residues: CSATGEVSTDTQYF.

Concerning this clonotype: One base away lies a much larger clone, so this may be a sequencing read error. The chain employs TRBV20-1 and TRBJ2-1; D possibly corresponds to TRBD1 (6 bases). Judging by the DNA end, TRBJ2-7 fits better; the J call may be wrong. The CDR3 runs 10 residues. Germline V gene sequence: CDR1 DFQATT, CDR2 SNEGSKA (reference sequence). DNA of the CDR3: TGCAGTGCGTGGGACAATGAGCAGTACTTC. This encodes CSAWDNEQYF.

This clonotype was seen many times. The gene calls are TRBV11-2 and TRBJ2-1; D not certain. Trimming removed 5 bases from V and 5 bases from J, with 4 bases in between. The germline gives CDR1 SGHAT, CDR2 FQNNGV. This CDR3 is 11 amino acids long. The CDR3 sequence: CASSQNNEQFF. The CDR3 DNA sequence: TGTGCCAGCAGCCAAAACAATGAGCAGTTCTTC.

The table lists this clonotype with many counts. The chain employs TRBV10-3 and TRBJ1-2, with a weak D call TRBD1 (5 bases). This CDR3 has 16 residues. Germline V lookup: CDR1 ENHRY, CDR2 SYGVKD. V lost 0 bases, J lost 4 bases, and 15 bases lay in between. In nucleotides, the CDR3 is TGTGCCATCAGTGAGTCGGACACGGGGCCTTTCTATGGCTACACCTTC. Its translation is CAISESDTGPFYGYTF.

This rearrangement joins TRBV12-3 or TRBV12-4 to TRBJ2-2; 9 bases map to TRBD2. V gave up 6 bases and J gave up 4 bases; unmatched junction bases: 12. The CDR3 contains 17 residues. The CDR3 region has the DNA TGTGCCAGCAGACCCGGGGGAGCGGGGGGCGTCACCGGGGAGCTGTTTTTT. Its protein product is CASRPGGAGGVTGELFF.

This clonotype was seen many times. CDR3 sequence (DNA): TGTGCCAGCAGTTTAGGACTAGTGAGTTCCAATACGCAGTATTTT. Protein sequence: CASSLGLVSSNTQYF. V gene TRBV12-3 or TRBV12-4 combines with J gene TRBJ2-3; weak D call: TRBD2 (6 bases). The CDR3 contains 15 residues. Trimming stripped 1 base from V and 7 bases from J, with 15 bases between.

Turning to this clonotype: This could be a read error, since a much larger clone is one nucleotide away. The rearrangement uses TRBV7-2 and TRBJ1-1, with D uncertain. V gave up 1 base and J gave up 5 bases, with 8 bases separating them. Germline CDR1 is SGHTA and CDR2 is FQGNSA. The CDR3 runs 13 residues. CDR3 DNA sequence: TGTGCCAGCAGCTTAGGTATAGGGACTGAAGCTTTCTTT. As protein: CASSLGIGTEAFF.

This clonotype has ten or more counts. V is TRBV6-2 or TRBV6-3 and J is TRBJ1-6; D gene uncertain. The CDR3 length is 15 residues. Germline V gene data show CDR1 as MNHEY and CDR2 as SVGEGT. V was shortened by 4 bases and J by 8 bases, with 15 bases between the two germline ends. As DNA, the CDR3 is TGTGCCAGCAGTTTAGGGAAATTCTCCCATTCACCCCTCCACTTT. Amino acids: CASSLGKFSHSPLHF.